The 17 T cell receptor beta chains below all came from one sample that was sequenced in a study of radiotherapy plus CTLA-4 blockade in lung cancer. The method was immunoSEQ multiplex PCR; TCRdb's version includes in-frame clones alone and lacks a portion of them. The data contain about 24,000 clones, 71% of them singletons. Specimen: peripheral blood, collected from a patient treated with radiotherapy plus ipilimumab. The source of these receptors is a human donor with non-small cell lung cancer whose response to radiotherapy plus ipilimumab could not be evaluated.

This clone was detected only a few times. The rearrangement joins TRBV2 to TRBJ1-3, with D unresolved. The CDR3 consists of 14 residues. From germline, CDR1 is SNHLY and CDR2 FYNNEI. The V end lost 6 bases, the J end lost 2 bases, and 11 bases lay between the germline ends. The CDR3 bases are TGTGCCAGCAGCCCGGAGGGAACTGGAAACACCATATATTTT. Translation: CASSPEGTGNTIYF.

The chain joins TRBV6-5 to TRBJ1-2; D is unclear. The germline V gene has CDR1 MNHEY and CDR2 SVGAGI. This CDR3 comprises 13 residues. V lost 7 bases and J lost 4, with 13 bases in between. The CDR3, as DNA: TGTGCCAGCACCCCGGGGAGGAGCTATGGCTACACCTTC. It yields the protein CASTPGRSYGYTF.

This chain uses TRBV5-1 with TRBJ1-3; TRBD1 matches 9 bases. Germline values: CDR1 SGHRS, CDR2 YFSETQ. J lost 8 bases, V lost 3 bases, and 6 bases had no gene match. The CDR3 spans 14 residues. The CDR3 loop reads CASSSGTGRDTIYF. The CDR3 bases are TGCGCCAGCAGCTCCGGGACAGGGAGAGACACCATATATTTT.

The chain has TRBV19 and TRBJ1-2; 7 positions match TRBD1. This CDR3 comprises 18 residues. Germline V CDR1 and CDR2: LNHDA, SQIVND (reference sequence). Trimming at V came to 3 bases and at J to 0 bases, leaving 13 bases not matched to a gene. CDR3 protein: CASSIVRGLRSANYGYTF. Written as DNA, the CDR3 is TGTGCCAGTAGTATTGTAAGGGGGCTCCGATCGGCTAACTATGGCTACACCTTC.

The CDR3 sequence is CASGLAGSNTEAFF. The CDR3 DNA sequence: TGCGCCAGCGGGTTGGCGGGCTCGAACACTGAAGCTTTCTTT. The gene calls are TRBV4-1 and TRBJ1-1; D is unclear. V shed 8 bases and J shed 1 base, with 14 bases lying between them. Germline V gives CDR1 MGHRA, CDR2 YSYEKL. This CDR3 spans 14 amino acids.

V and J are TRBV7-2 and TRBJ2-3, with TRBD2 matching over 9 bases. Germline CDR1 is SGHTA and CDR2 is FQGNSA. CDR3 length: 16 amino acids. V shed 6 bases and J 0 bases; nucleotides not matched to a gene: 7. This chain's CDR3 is CASRGSSGSSTDTQYF. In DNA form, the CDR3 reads TGTGCCAGCAGGGGAAGTAGCGGGAGCAGCACAGATACGCAGTATTTT.

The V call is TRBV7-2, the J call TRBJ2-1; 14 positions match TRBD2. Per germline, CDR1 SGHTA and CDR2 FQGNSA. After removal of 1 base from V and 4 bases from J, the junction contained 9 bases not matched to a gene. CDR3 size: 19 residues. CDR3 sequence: CASSLVGTSGRRTYNEQFF. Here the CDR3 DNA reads TGTGCCAGCAGCTTAGTTGGGACTAGCGGGAGAAGGACGTACAATGAGCAGTTCTTC.

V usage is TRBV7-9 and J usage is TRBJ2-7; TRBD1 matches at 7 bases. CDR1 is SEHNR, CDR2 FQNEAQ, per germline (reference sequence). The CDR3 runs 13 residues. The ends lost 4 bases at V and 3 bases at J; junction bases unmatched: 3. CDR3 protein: CASSWPGGYEQYF. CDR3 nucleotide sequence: TGTGCCAGCAGCTGGCCAGGGGGCTACGAGCAGTACTTC.

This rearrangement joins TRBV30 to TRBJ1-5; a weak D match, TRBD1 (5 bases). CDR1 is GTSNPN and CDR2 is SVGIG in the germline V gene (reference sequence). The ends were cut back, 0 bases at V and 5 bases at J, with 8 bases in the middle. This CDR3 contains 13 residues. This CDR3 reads CAWSVQDDQPQHF. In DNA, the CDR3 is TGTGCCTGGAGTGTACAGGATGATCAGCCCCAGCATTTT.

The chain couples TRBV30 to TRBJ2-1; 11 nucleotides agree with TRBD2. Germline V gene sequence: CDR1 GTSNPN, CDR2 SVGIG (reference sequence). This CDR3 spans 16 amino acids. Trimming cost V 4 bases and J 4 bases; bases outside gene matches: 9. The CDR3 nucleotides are TGTGCCTGGAAGACTAGCGGGATTCTTTTTTACAATGAGCAGTTCTTC. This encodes CAWKTSGILFYNEQFF.

CDR3 nucleotides: TGTGCCAGCAGCCAAGATCTCCAGGGGGCTGTTGGCTACACCTTC. Its protein is CASSQDLQGAVGYTF. This sequence joins TRBV4-2 and TRBJ1-2; 8 nucleotides match TRBD1. V shed 0 bases, J shed 7 bases, and the junction held 7 bases outside the gene matches. The CDR3 runs to 15 residues. Germline V gives CDR1 LGHNA, CDR2 YNFKEQ.

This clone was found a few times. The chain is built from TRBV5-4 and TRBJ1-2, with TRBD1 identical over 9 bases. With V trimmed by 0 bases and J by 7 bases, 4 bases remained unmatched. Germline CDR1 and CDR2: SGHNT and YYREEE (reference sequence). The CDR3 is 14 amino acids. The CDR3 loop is CASSLAQGAAGYTF. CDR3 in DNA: TGTGCCAGCAGCTTGGCACAGGGGGCGGCTGGCTACACCTTC.

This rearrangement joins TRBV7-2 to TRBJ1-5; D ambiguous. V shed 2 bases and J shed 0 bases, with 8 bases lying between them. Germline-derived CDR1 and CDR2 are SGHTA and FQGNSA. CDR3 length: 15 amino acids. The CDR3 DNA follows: TGTGCCAGCAGCTTAACACAGCATAGCAATCAGCCCCAGCATTTT. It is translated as CASSLTQHSNQPQHF.

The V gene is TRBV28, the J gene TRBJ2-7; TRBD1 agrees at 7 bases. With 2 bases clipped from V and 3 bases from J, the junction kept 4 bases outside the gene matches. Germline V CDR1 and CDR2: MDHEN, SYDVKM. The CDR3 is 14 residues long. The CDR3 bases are TGTGCCAGCAGTTTACCAGGGGGAAACTACGAGCAGTACTTC. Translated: CASSLPGGNYEQYF.

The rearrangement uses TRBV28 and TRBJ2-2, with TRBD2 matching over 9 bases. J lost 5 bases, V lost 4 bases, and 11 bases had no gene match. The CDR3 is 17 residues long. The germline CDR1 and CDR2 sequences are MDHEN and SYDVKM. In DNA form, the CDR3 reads TGTGCCAGCAGTTCCGGCGGCGGGAGGGCCGAAACCGGGGAGCTGTTTTTT. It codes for CASSSGGGRAETGELFF.

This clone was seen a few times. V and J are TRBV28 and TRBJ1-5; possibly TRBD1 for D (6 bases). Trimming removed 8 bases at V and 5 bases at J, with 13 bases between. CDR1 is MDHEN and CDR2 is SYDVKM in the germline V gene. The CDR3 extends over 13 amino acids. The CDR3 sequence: CASVQGLDQPQHF. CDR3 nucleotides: TGTGCCAGCGTACAGGGTTTGGATCAGCCCCAGCATTTT.

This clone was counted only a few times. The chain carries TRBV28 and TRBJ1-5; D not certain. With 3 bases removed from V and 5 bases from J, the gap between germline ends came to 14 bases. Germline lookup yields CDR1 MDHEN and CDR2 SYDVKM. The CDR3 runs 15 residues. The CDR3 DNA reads TGTGCCAGCAGTTTTCAAGGTGGCGGGGATCAGCCCCAGCATTTT. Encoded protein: CASSFQGGGDQPQHF. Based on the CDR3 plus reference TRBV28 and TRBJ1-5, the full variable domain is DVKVTQSSRYLVKRTGEKVFLECVQDMDHENMFWYRQDPGLGLRLIYFSYDVKMKEKGDIPEGYSVSREKKERFSLILESASTNQTSMYLCASSFQGGGDQPQHFGDGTRLSIL.